These T cell receptor beta chains were read from a single sample in a study of human T cells and chemical hapten exposure. Each CDR3 protein gets one entry after TCRdb re-called the RACE reads with MiXCR. Seen here are 180,000 or so distinct CDR3 sequences, about 14% observed once, and the top ten hold about 1.8%. The sample consisted of whole blood, taken in connection with sensitization to the hapten diphenylcyclopropenone (DPC). The source is a woman aged 25 to 45 with alopecia areata. Some clones in this sample may be carry-over from other donors' samples. Both conserved end residues are part of each CDR3. Fields, in order: V gene, J gene, clone size, D gene, CDR3 DNA, CDR3 protein. The D gene is left open where the match is weak. Not every row has a clone size; where given, it reads once, few, many or a size class.

TRBV20-1	TRBJ2-7	many	TRBD2	TGCAGTGCTAGTATACTAGCGGGACCCTACGAGCAGTACTTC	CSASILAGPYEQYF
TRBV28	TRBJ1-4	.	.	TGTGCCAGCAGCTCAGGGGAGGAAACGGGGGAAAAACTGTTTTTT	CASSSGEETGEKLFF
TRBV12-3/TRBV12-4	TRBJ2-5	few	.	TGTGCCAGCAGTTTTATTCCAGAGACCCAGTACTTC	CASSFIPETQYF
TRBV23-1	TRBJ1-4	.	.	TGCGCCAGCAGTCAATGGGTCGGCGCAACTAATGAAAAACTGTTTTTT	CASSQWVGATNEKLFF
TRBV6-2/TRBV6-3	TRBJ2-3	few	TRBD2	TGTGCCAGCAGTCCCCGACTAGCGGCGCGCACAGATACGCAGTATTTT	CASSPRLAARTDTQYF
TRBV29-1	TRBJ2-5	.	.	TGCAGCGGGGGGCGAGGTTGGGAGACCCAGTACTTC	CSGGRGWETQYF
TRBV29-1	TRBJ2-1	.	TRBD2	TGCAGCGTTGCAAGCGGGATATACAATGAGCAGTTCTTC	CSVASGIYNEQFF
TRBV11-1	TRBJ2-1	.	TRBD1	TGTGCCAGCAGCTTAGGGGACAGTAGACAATGGGAGCAGTTCTTC	CASSLGDSRQWEQFF
TRBV5-4	TRBJ1-1	few	.	TGTGCCAGCAGCGGCCGGGGACCCGCTGAAGCTTTCTTT	CASSGRGPAEAFF
TRBV29-1	TRBJ1-2	few	.	TGCAGCGTTAGGGGTAACTATGGCTACACCTTC	CSVRGNYGYTF
TRBV25-1	TRBJ2-5	many	.	TGTGCCAGCAGTGATAGCCGGGCTCCTTCCAAGGGAGAGACCCAGTACTTC	CASSDSRAPSKGETQYF
TRBV14	TRBJ2-4	.	TRBD1	TGTGCCAGCAGCCGATTGACAGGGGGATGGAACATTCAGTACTTC	CASSRLTGGWNIQYF
TRBV5-1	TRBJ1-1	few	.	TGCGCCAGCAGCCTGCCCCCGGACACTGAAGCTTTCTTT	CASSLPPDTEAFF
TRBV7-2	TRBJ1-1	.	.	TGTGCCAGCAGCTCGGACAGAAACACTGAAGCTTTCTTT	CASSSDRNTEAFF
TRBV29-1	TRBJ2-2	few	.	TGCAGCGTGGCGGGACAGCACACCGGGGAGCTGTTTTTT	CSVAGQHTGELFF
TRBV7-9	TRBJ2-7	.	TRBD1	TGTGCCAGCAGCTCGGGGACAGCCTACTACGAGCAGTACTTC	CASSSGTAYYEQYF
TRBV12-3/TRBV12-4	TRBJ1-2	.	TRBD1	TGTGCCAGCAGTTTAAATGAGGCACCAGGGGGTGGCTACACCTTC	CASSLNEAPGGGYTF
TRBV9	TRBJ2-5	.	.	TGTGCCAGCAGCGTGCGAACCCGAGAGACCCAGTACTTC	CASSVRTRETQYF
TRBV9	TRBJ1-1	once	.	TGTGCCAGCAACCTGGGGCGGGCGGGTACTGAAGCTTTCTTT	CASNLGRAGTEAFF
TRBV7-6	TRBJ2-2	few	.	TGTGCCAGCAGCCCCACGGGGCTTCGGAGTACCGGGGAGCTGTTTTTT	CASSPTGLRSTGELFF
TRBV7-2	TRBJ2-1	many	.	TGTGCCAGCAGCTTAGCTACTAGTTTACCCTACAATGAGCAGTTCTTC	CASSLATSLPYNEQFF
TRBV7-6	TRBJ1-4	.	.	TGTGCCAGCAGCTTCAGACAGGATGGTGAAAAACTGTTTTTT	CASSFRQDGEKLFF
TRBV6-2/TRBV6-3	TRBJ1-1	many	.	TGTGCCAGCAGTTTCTACCAACTCGCAGGGGCCACTGAAGCTTTCTTT	CASSFYQLAGATEAFF
TRBV5-5	TRBJ1-5	.	.	TGTGCCAGCAGCGCCGCCGACCCTTGGGGAAGCAATCAGCCCCAGCATTTT	CASSAADPWGSNQPQHF
TRBV7-9	TRBJ1-4	many	.	TGTGCCAGCAGCTTAGGGGGGAATGAAAAACTGTTTTTT	CASSLGGNEKLFF
TRBV11-2	TRBJ1-2	few	.	TGTGCCAGCAGCTCTCAGAGGGGGGTTGCGGATGGCTACACCTTC	CASSSQRGVADGYTF
TRBV2	TRBJ2-5	.	.	TGTGCCAGCAGTCGGGACATCCAAGAGACCCAGTACTTC	CASSRDIQETQYF
TRBV29-1	TRBJ1-1	many	.	TGCAGCACTTCCTTAGGGGGCACTGAAGCTTTCTTT	CSTSLGGTEAFF
TRBV27	TRBJ1-4	few	TRBD1	TGTGCCAGCAGACAAACCCCCGGGACAGTTAATGAAAAACTGTTTTTT	CASRQTPGTVNEKLFF
TRBV27	TRBJ1-6	few	TRBD1	TGTGCCAGCAGTTTACAGGGACAGCTAAATTCACCCCTCCACTTT	CASSLQGQLNSPLHF
TRBV5-4	TRBJ2-5	few	TRBD2	TGTGCCAGCAGCCTGGGGCCTAGCGGGGGGGCGGAAGAGACCCAGTACTTC	CASSLGPSGGAEETQYF
TRBV20-1	TRBJ2-7	many	.	TGCAGTGCTAGAGGGCAGGGGTACGAGCAGTACTTC	CSARGQGYEQYF
TRBV28	TRBJ2-2	many	TRBD2	TGTGCCAGCAGACCGGGACTAGCGTCAACCGGGGAGCTGTTTTTT	CASRPGLASTGELFF
TRBV29-1	TRBJ2-7	few	TRBD1	TGCAGCGTTGGATGGGACAGGGAGTACGAGCAGTACTTC	CSVGWDREYEQYF
TRBV7-2	TRBJ2-2	few	.	TGTGCCAGCAGCCCGCAGGGATACACCGGGGAGCTGTTTTTT	CASSPQGYTGELFF
TRBV9	TRBJ2-7	.	.	TGTGCCAGCAGCGTAGACCCGTATGGCGAGGCGGGCGAGCAGTACTTC	CASSVDPYGEAGEQYF
TRBV4-1	TRBJ2-5	.	.	TGCGCCAGCAGCCAAGATCGCCCCTTAACCGGGCTGGATACCCAGTACTTC	CASSQDRPLTGLDTQYF
TRBV20-1	TRBJ2-2	few	.	TGCAGTGCTAGAGACCACCCCCCCGGATCAACCGGGGAGCTGTTTTTT	CSARDHPPGSTGELFF
TRBV7-4	TRBJ1-1	few	TRBD1	TGTGCCAGCAGCCTAGGGGCAGGGGGCAAGAACACTGAAGCTTTCTTT	CASSLGAGGKNTEAFF
TRBV7-8	TRBJ1-2	many	.	TGTGCCAGCAGCCTCACGACAGAGGTTGGCTACACCTTC	CASSLTTEVGYTF
TRBV6-5	TRBJ1-5	many	TRBD1	TGTGCCAGCAGTTTGCGACAGGGTGCCGGTAACAATCAGCCCCAGCATTTT	CASSLRQGAGNNQPQHF
TRBV6-2/TRBV6-3	TRBJ2-7	many	.	TGTGCCAGCAGTTCTACCTTAGTGGGCTACGAGCAGTACTTC	CASSSTLVGYEQYF